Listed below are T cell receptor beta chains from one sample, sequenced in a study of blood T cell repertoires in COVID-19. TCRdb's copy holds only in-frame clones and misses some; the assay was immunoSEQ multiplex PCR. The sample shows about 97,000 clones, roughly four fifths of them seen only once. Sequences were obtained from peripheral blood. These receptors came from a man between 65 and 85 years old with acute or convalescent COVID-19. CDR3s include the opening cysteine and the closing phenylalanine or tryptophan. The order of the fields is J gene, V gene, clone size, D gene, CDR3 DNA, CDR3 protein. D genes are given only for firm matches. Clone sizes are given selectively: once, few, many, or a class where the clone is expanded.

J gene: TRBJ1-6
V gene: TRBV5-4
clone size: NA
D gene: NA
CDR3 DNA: TGTGCCAGCAGCTGGGCCGGCTCCTATAATTCACCCCTCCACTTT
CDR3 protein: CASSWAGSYNSPLHF

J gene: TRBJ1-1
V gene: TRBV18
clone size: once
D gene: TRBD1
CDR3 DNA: TGTGCCAGCTCACAGCGTCAGACAGGGGTGAACACTGAAGCTTTCTTT
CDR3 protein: CASSQRQTGVNTEAFF

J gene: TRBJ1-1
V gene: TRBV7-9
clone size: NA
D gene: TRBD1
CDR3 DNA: TGTGCCAGCAGCTTGGGACAGGGGGCGAACACTGAAGCTTTCTTT
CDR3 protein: CASSLGQGANTEAFF

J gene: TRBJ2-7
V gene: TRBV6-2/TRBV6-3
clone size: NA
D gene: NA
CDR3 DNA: TGTGCCAGCAGTGGGGACACCCCCTACGAGCAGTACTTC
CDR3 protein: CASSGDTPYEQYF

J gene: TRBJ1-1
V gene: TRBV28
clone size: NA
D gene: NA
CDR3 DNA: TGTGCCAGCAGTTTATTCCAGGGCAACACTGAAGCTTTCTTT
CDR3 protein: CASSLFQGNTEAFF

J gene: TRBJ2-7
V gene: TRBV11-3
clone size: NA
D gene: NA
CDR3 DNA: TGTGCCAGCAGTCTCGGGACACAGAACGAGCAGTACTTC
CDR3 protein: CASSLGTQNEQYF

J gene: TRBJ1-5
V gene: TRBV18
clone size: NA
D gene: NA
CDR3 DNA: TGTGCCAGCGAATCGGGGGAGCCTGGGGTGCCCCAGCATTTT
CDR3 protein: CASESGEPGVPQHF

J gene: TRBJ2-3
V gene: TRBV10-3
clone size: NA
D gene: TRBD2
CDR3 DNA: TGTGCCATCAGTGAGTTAGCGGGAGGTGCAACAGATACGCAGTATTTT
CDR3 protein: CAISELAGGATDTQYF

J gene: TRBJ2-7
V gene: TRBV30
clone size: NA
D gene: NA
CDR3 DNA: TGTGCCTGGAGTGTCACGGGACTGGCCTTGTCTGAGCAGTACTTC
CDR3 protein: CAWSVTGLALSEQYF

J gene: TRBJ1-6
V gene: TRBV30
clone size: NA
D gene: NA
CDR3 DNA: TGTGCCTGGAGCGTGGAGGATCCCCGTAATTCACCCCTCCACTTT
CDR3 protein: CAWSVEDPRNSPLHF

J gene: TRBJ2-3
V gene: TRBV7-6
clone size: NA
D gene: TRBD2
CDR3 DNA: TGTGCCAGCAGCTCAGGGACTAGCGGGGGAAGCACAGATACGCAGTATTTT
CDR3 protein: CASSSGTSGGSTDTQYF

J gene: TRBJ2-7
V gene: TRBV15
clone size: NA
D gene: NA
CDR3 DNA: TGTGCCACCAGCAGAGATTACTCCTCCTACGAGCAGTACTTC
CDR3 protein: CATSRDYSSYEQYF

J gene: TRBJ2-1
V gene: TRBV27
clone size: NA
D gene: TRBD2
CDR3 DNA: TGTGCCAGCAGTTTATTTGGTCGGACTAGCTCCTACAATGAGCAGTTCTTC
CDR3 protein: CASSLFGRTSSYNEQFF

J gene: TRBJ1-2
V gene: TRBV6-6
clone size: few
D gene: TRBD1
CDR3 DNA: TGTGCCAGCAGGTCCCCCCCGACAGGGACCAACTATGGCTACACCTTC
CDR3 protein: CASRSPPTGTNYGYTF

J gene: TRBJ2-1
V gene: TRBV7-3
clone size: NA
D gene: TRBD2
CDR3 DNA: TGTGCCAGCAGCCAGACTAGCGGGAGTATCTACAATGAGCAGTTCTTC
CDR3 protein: CASSQTSGSIYNEQFF

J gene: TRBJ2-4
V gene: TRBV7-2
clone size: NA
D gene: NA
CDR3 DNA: TGTGCCAGCAGCGAAGTAGTAGCCAAAAACATTCAGTACTTC
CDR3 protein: CASSEVVAKNIQYF

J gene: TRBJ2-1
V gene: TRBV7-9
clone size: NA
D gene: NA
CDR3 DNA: TGTGCCAGCAGCTTAGCATCGGCAGGATACATAGTAACAAACAATGAGCAGTTCTTC
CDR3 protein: CASSLASAGYIVTNNEQFF

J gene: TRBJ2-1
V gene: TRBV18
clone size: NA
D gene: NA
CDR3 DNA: TGTGCCAGCTCACCACCCCATAAAATAGCGCTCTCCTACAATGAGCAGTTCTTC
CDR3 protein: CASSPPHKIALSYNEQFF

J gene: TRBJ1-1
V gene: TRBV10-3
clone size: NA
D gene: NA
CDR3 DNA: TGTGCCATCAGTGAGTCGACAGTCCGGCGTGGCACTGAAGCTTTCTTT
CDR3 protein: CAISESTVRRGTEAFF

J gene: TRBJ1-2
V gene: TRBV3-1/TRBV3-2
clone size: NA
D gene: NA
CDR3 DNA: TGTGCCAGCAGCCAAGGCGCCGGGGGGAATCATTATGGCTACACCTTC
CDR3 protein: CASSQGAGGNHYGYTF

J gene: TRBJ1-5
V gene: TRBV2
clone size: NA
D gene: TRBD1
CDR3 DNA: TGTGCCAGCAATACAGGGGGAGGGTCCCAGCCCCAGCATTTT
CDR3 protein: CASNTGGGSQPQHF

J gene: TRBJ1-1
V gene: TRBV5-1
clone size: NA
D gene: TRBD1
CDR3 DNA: TGCGCCAGCAGAACCCAGGGGGCGGACACTGAAGCTTTCTTT
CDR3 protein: CASRTQGADTEAFF

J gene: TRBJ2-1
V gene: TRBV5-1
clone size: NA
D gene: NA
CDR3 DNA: TGCGCCAGCAGCTTGGATGGGGGGGCCTCCTACAATGAGCAGTTCTTC
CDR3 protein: CASSLDGGASYNEQFF

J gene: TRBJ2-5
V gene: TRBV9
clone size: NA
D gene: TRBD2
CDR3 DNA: TGTGCCAGCAGCGTAGGCGGGGGGGCCCCGGCCCAGTACTTC
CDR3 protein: CASSVGGGAPAQYF

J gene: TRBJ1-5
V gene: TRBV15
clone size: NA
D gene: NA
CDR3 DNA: TGTGCCACCAGCAGGGGGCAGACTCCACAGCCCCAGCATTTT
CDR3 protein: CATSRGQTPQPQHF

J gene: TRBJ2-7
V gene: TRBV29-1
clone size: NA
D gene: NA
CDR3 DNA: TGCAGCGTTGAAGTTGAGGTAGCGCGCTCCTACGAGCAGTACTTC
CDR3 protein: CSVEVEVARSYEQYF

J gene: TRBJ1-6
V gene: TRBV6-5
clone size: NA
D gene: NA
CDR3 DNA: TGTGCCAGCAGGAAGGTGACGGGTCATAATTCACCCCTCCACTTT
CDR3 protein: CASRKVTGHNSPLHF

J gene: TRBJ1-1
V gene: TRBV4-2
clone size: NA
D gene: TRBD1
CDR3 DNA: TGTGCCAGCAGCCAGGATGACAGGGGAACTGAAGCTTTCTTT
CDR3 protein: CASSQDDRGTEAFF

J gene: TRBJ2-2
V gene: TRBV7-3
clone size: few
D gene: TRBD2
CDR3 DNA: TGTGCCAGCAGCTCTAGCGGAGACACCGGGGAGCTGTTTTTT
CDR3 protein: CASSSSGDTGELFF

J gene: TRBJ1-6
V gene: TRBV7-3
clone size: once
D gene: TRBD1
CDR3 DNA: TGTGCCAGCAGCGTAGGGACAGGGGCTTCACCCCTCCACTTT
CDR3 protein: CASSVGTGASPLHF

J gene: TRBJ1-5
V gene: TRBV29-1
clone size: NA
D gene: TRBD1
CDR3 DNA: TGCAGCGTTTACTTTTTTGTAGGTTACACAGGGGTACAGCCCCAGCATTTT
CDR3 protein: CSVYFFVGYTGVQPQHF

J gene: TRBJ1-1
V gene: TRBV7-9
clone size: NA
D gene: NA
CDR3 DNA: TGTGCCAGCAGCTTAAGGGGCAGGGTACCGGCTTTCTTT
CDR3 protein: CASSLRGRVPAFF

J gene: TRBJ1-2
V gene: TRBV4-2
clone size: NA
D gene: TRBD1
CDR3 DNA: TGTGCCAGCAGCAAAGACAGGGCCAACTATGGCTACACCTTC
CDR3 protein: CASSKDRANYGYTF

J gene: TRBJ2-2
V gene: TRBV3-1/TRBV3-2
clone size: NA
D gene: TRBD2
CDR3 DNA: TGTGCCAGCGTGGCGGGGGGGCGGCACGGGGAGCTGTTTTTT
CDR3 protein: CASVAGGRHGELFF

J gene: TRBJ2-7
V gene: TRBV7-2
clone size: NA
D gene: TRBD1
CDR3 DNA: TGTGCCAGCAGCTCCCCCCGGGGGACAGGGTCCTACGAGCAGTACTTC
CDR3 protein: CASSSPRGTGSYEQYF

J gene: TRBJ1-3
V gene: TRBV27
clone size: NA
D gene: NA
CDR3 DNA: TGTGCCAGCAGTTTTTCCCTTTCTGGAAACACCATATATTTT
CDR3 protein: CASSFSLSGNTIYF

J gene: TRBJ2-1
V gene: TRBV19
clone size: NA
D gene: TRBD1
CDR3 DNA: TGTGCCAGTAGACCCACGGACAGGAGGAACTACAATGAGCAGTTCTTC
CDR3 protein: CASRPTDRRNYNEQFF

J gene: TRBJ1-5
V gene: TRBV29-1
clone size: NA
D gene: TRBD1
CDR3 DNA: TGCAGCGTTGGAGGGGGCGGTGGCAATCAGCCCCAGCATTTT
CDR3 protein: CSVGGGGGNQPQHF

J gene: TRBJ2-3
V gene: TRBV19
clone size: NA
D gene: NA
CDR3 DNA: TGTGCCAGTAGTATCAGGGCGGGGGCTGCAGGGGGCACAGATACGCAGTATTTT
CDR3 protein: CASSIRAGAAGGTDTQYF

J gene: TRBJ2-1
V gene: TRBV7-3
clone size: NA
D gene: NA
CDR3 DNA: TGTGCCAGCAGCTCCGGGTCCTTAAATGAGCAGTTCTTC
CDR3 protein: CASSSGSLNEQFF

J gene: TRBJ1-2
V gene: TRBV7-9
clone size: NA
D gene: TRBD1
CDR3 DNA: TGTGCCAGCAGCCCAGGACAGGGACGGGGCTACACCTTC
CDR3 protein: CASSPGQGRGYTF

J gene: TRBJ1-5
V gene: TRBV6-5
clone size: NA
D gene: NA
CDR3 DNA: TGTGCCAGCAAGAAGGAGGCTAGCAATCAGCCCCAGCATTTT
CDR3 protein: CASKKEASNQPQHF

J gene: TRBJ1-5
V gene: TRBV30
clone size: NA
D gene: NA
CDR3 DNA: TGTGCCTTGGGATATAGCAATCAGCCCCAGCATTTT
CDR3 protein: CALGYSNQPQHF

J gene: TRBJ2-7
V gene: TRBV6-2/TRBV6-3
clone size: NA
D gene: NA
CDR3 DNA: TGTGCCAGCAGTGATCCGGGACATTACTACGAGCAGTACTTC
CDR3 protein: CASSDPGHYYEQYF

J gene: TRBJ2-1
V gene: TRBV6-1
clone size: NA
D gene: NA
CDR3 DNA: TGTGCCAGCAGTGAACCTGGGGCAGGGGAGCATGAGCAGTTCTTC
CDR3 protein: CASSEPGAGEHEQFF

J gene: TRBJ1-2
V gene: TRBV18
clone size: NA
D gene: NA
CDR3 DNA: TGTGCCAGCTCACCCCCGGTTGGACGGACGACCCAGGGCCGGAGCTACACCTTC
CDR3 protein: CASSPPVGRTTQGRSYTF

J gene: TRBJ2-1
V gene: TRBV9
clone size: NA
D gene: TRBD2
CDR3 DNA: TGTGCCAGCAGCCTTCCCGCGGGGGGGGTCAATGAGCAGTTCTTC
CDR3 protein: CASSLPAGGVNEQFF

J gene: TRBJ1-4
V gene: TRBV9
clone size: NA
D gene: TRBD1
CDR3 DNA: TGTGCCAGCAGCGAGAGACAGGGGTACAAAGAAAAACTGTTTTTT
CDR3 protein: CASSERQGYKEKLFF

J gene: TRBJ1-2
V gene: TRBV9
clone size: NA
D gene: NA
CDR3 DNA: TGTGCCAGCAGCGTTGCCGCCTTAGCTAACTATGGCTACACCTTC
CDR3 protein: CASSVAALANYGYTF

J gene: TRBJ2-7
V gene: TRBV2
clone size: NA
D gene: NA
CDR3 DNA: TGTGCCAGCAGTGACCCGGTGTCAGACTACACCTACGAGCAGTACTTC
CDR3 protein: CASSDPVSDYTYEQYF

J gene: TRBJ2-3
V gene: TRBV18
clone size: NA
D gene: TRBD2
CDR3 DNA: TGTGCCAGCTCACCATTGGACCGCCTACTAGCGGGGGGCACAGATACGCAGTATTTT
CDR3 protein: CASSPLDRLLAGGTDTQYF

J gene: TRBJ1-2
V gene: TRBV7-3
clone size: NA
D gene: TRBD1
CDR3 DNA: TGTGCCAGCAGCTTAAACAGGGGAATTGGCTACACCTTC
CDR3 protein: CASSLNRGIGYTF

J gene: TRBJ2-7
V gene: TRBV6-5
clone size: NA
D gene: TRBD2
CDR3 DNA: TGTGCCAGCAGTTACTCGGGGGGAGGGAGCTCCTACGAGCAGTACTTC
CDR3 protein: CASSYSGGGSSYEQYF

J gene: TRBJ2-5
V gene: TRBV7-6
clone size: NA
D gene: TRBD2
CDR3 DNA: TGTGCCAGCAGCTTGGGACTAGCGGGAGGGCAAGAGACCCAGTACTTC
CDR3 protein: CASSLGLAGGQETQYF

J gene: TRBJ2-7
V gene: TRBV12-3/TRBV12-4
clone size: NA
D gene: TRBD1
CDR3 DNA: TGTGCCAGCAGTTGGGGACAGGACGAGCAGTACTTC
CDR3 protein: CASSWGQDEQYF

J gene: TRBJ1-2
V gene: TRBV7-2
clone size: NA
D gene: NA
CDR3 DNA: TGTGCCAGCAGCCCAACGACAGTTGCCCTCTATGGCTACACCTTC
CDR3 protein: CASSPTTVALYGYTF

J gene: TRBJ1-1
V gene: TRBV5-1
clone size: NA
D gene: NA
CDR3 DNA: TGCGCCAGCAGCTTGACAGGGTCTCGGACTGAAGCTTTCTTT
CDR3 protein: CASSLTGSRTEAFF

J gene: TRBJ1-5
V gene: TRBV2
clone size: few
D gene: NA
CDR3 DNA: TGTGCCAGCAGTGTGGTTACAGACAATCAGCCCCAGCATTTT
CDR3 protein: CASSVVTDNQPQHF